Below are 5 T cell receptor beta chains sequenced from a single sample in a study of cytomegalovirus exposure and HLA in healthy donors. Both 60 Vbeta primers and 13 Jbeta primers went into the PCR. Produced via immunoSEQ multiplex PCR; TCRdb's table is partial and in-frame only. There are some 120,000 clones in the sample; roughly 83% occur only once, and 3.5% to 5% lies in the top ten. The sequencing input was PBMCs. The source is a man aged 25-40 years in good health and CMV-seropositive.

The chain uses TRBV27 and TRBJ2-1; 8 bases match TRBD2. This CDR3 contains 17 residues. Germline CDR1 and CDR2: MNHEY and SMNVEV (reference sequence). V was clipped by 6 bases and J by 10 bases; unmatched bases: 20. CDR3 DNA: TGTGCCAGCAGGGGTTTATTTTTCGGGACTAGGGCCCCCGAGCAGTTCTTC. Amino acid sequence: CASRGLFFGTRAPEQFF.

This chain connects TRBV9 to TRBJ1-2, with a possible D match to TRBD1 (5 bases). The length of the CDR3 is 14 residues. The V gene lost 6 bases and the J gene lost 4 bases, with 16 bases spanning the gap. Per the germline V gene, CDR1 is SGDLS and CDR2 is YYNGEE. CDR3 protein: CASNLGDSGYGYTF. The CDR3 DNA follows: TGTGCCAGCAACTTAGGGGATTCGGGCTATGGCTACACCTTC.

This chain links TRBV5-1 with TRBJ1-3; no definite D call. V was pared by 4 bases and J by 10 bases, with 12 bases between. In germline, CDR1 is SGHRS, CDR2 YFSETQ. This CDR3 is built from 12 residues. Here the CDR3 DNA reads TGCGCCAGCAGCCCGCAGAGCGGAACCATATATTTT. It is translated as CASSPQSGTIYF.

The CDR3 loop reads CASSKYGTGIDEQYF. In DNA form, the CDR3 reads TGTGCCAGCAGCAAATACGGGACAGGGATCGACGAGCAGTACTTC. V and J are TRBV7-3 and TRBJ2-7, with TRBD1 identical over 9 bases. J was trimmed by 5 bases and V by 5 bases; bases with no gene match: 10. The CDR3 is 15 residues long. Germline CDR1 is SGHTA and CDR2 is FQGTGA.

Only a few counts were recorded for this clone. The chain couples TRBV19 to TRBJ2-5; 10 bases map to TRBD2. Per germline, CDR1 LNHDA and CDR2 SQIVND (reference sequence). Trimming took 4 bases from V and 6 from J; bases not matched to a gene: 8. The CDR3 spans 15 residues. The CDR3 protein is CASSNSGGSVKTQYF. In nucleotides, the CDR3 is TGTGCCAGTAGTAATAGCGGGGGGAGCGTGAAGACCCAGTACTTC.